One sample yielded the 20 T cell receptor beta chains listed below, sequenced in a study of OX40 agonist ivuxolimab in advanced cancers. Data came from immunoSEQ multiplex PCR; TCRdb stores just in-frame clones and leaves some out. The table has 75,000 to 90,000 clones, about 90% seen once; the top ten hold under 9.5%. This sample comprised CD4+ or CD8+ T cells sorted from blood, obtained in a trial of the OX40 agonist ivuxolimab. Every receptor here comes from an adult with an advanced solid tumor such as melanoma, head and neck, liver or kidney cancer.

This chain uses TRBV12-5 with TRBJ2-5; 7 nucleotides align to TRBD1. Germline V gene sequence: CDR1 LGHNT, CDR2 FRNRAP. CDR3 length: 13 amino acids. Germline trimming cut 5 bases from V and 5 bases from J; bases unmatched to any gene: 5. The CDR3 spells CASGRTGSETQYF. The DNA for the CDR3 is TGTGCTAGTGGTCGGACAGGTTCCGAGACCCAGTACTTC.

The chain recombines TRBV13 with TRBJ2-2; D is unclear. CDR1 and CDR2 from the germline V gene are PRHDT and FYEKMQ (reference sequence). V gave up 4 bases and J gave up 6 bases, with 9 bases separating them. This CDR3 has 13 amino acids. CDR3 in amino acids: CASSSTSPGELFF. The CDR3 DNA is TGTGCCAGCAGCTCGACAAGTCCCGGGGAGCTGTTTTTT.

The gene calls are TRBV4-3 and TRBJ2-1; no clear D. CDR1 and CDR2 (germline): LGHNA, YSLEER. The CDR3 has 13 amino acids. V was trimmed by 0 bases and J by 5 bases, leaving 5 bases between them. The CDR3 DNA is TGCGCCAGCAGCCAAGATGGCAACAATGAGCAGTTCTTC. This gives the protein CASSQDGNNEQFF.

The rearrangement joins TRBV4-3 to TRBJ2-5; no firm D call. This CDR3 comprises 12 residues. The germline CDR1 and CDR2 sequences are LGHNA and YSLEER. The V and J ends lost 3 bases and 4 bases respectively, with 6 bases between them. The CDR3 coding sequence is TGCGCCAGCAGCCAGGGCGGAGAGACCCAGTACTTC. Residues: CASSQGGETQYF.

The chain uses TRBV6-5 and TRBJ1-1; D gene uncertain. In germline, CDR1 is MNHEY, CDR2 SVGAGI. The CDR3 has 13 amino acids. Trimming removed 10 bases from V and 0 bases from J, with 12 bases in between. This chain's CDR3 is CAIKRLLNTEAFF. The CDR3 DNA sequence: TGTGCCATCAAACGACTACTGAACACTGAAGCTTTCTTT.

This chain links TRBV4-3 with TRBJ1-4; D is perhaps TRBD1 (5 bases). The CDR3 sequence is 14 residues long. Trimming shortened V by 1 base and J by 5 bases, and 8 bases separated the two germline ends. Germline-derived CDR1 and CDR2 are LGHNA and YSLEER. CDR3 amino acids: CASSQGDGNEKLFF. In DNA, the CDR3 is TGCGCCAGCAGCCAAGGGGACGGGAATGAAAAACTGTTTTTT.

The chain joins TRBV28 to TRBJ2-5, with 15 bases lining up with TRBD2. Trimming took 3 bases from V and 4 from J; bases not matched to a gene: 15. Germline CDR1 reads MDHEN; CDR2 reads SYDVKM. The CDR3 extends over 20 amino acids. The CDR3 DNA reads TGTGCCAGCAGTTTCCCCCCCGGGACTAGCGGGGGGATTTTGGGAGAGACCCAGTACTTC. Its translation is CASSFPPGTSGGILGETQYF.

The chain is built from TRBV7-9 and TRBJ1-2; perhaps TRBD1 as D (6 bases). This CDR3 is 13 amino acids long. Trimming removed 1 base from V and 8 bases from J, with 11 bases in between. Germline V gives CDR1 SEHNR, CDR2 FQNEAQ (reference sequence). CDR3 coding DNA: TGTGCCAGCAGCTTAGTCCAGGGGCAGGGCTACACCTTC. Translating it yields CASSLVQGQGYTF.

The chain is built from TRBV6-1 and TRBJ1-1, with D uncertain. The CDR3 covers 13 residues. Looked up from germline, CDR1 is MNHNS and CDR2 is SASEGT. Trimming took off 3 bases at V and 0 bases at J, with 5 bases between the two ends. Here the CDR3 reads CASSESMNTEAFF. The DNA of the CDR3 is TGTGCCAGCAGTGAGTCAATGAACACTGAAGCTTTCTTT.

This sequence joins TRBV19 and TRBJ1-1; possible D gene TRBD1, 6 bases. Germline values: CDR1 LNHDA, CDR2 SQIVND (reference sequence). This CDR3 is built from 13 residues. V lost 6 bases to trimming and J lost 3 bases, with 11 bases between them. The CDR3 is CASRPQGYTEAFF. As DNA, the CDR3 is TGTGCCAGTAGGCCACAGGGATACACTGAAGCTTTCTTT.

V usage is TRBV9 and J usage is TRBJ2-4; D call uncertain. Germline V gene lookup returns CDR1 SGDLS and CDR2 YYNGEE. Trimming left V 0 bases short and J 7 bases short, with 8 bases between. The CDR3 length is 13 residues. CDR3 region: CASSVDSYNIQYF. For the CDR3, the DNA is TGTGCCAGCAGCGTAGATAGCTACAACATTCAGTACTTC.

This clone appeared a few times. This chain uses TRBV7-9 with TRBJ1-1, with D maybe TRBD1 (5 bases). This CDR3 has 15 amino acids. CDR1 is SEHNR, CDR2 FQNEAQ, per germline (reference sequence). V dropped 5 bases and J dropped 0 bases, with 13 bases sitting between them. As DNA, the CDR3 is TGTGCCAGCAGCACTTGGTCGGGGGTGAACACTGAAGCTTTCTTT. Amino acids: CASSTWSGVNTEAFF.

CDR3 sequence reads: CASSPLSTDTQYF. The CDR3 DNA sequence: TGTGCCAGCAGTCCTTTGAGCACAGATACGCAGTATTTT. The chain joins TRBV28 to TRBJ2-3; D gene ambiguous. The CDR3 extends over 13 amino acids. Deletions cut 5 bases from V and 0 bases from J, with 6 bases between. CDR1 and CDR2 (germline): MDHEN, SYDVKM.

This clone appeared a few times. This rearrangement joins TRBV6-6 to TRBJ1-1; D not resolved. Trimming pared 6 bases from V and 5 bases from J, leaving 7 bases between. CDR1 MNHNY and CDR2 SVGAGI come from the germline V gene (reference sequence). This CDR3 has 11 amino acids. The CDR3 nucleotides are TGTGCCAGCAGGAATCCGACTGAAGCTTTCTTT. It encodes CASRNPTEAFF.

This chain links TRBV28 with TRBJ2-1; D gene unclear. Per the germline V gene, CDR1 is MDHEN and CDR2 is SYDVKM. Trimming stripped 6 bases from V and 7 bases from J, with 4 bases between. The CDR3 is 10 amino acids. The CDR3 here is CASSHNEQFF. CDR3 nucleotides: TGTGCCAGCAGCCATAATGAGCAGTTCTTC.

Of note for this clone: The junction differs from germline at one of its ends, possibly a read error. CDR3 in DNA: TGTGCTAGCAGCTTAGTTCGTACAGATACGCAGTATTTT. Protein product: CASSLVRTDTQYF. The genes are TRBV7-7 and TRBJ2-3; D ambiguous. The CDR3 has 13 amino acids. Per the germline V gene, CDR1 is SSHAT and CDR2 is FNYEAQ (reference sequence).

The rearrangement uses TRBV19 and TRBJ1-1; 9 nucleotides line up with TRBD1. Germline V gene data show CDR1 as LNHDA and CDR2 as SQIVND (reference sequence). This CDR3 is built from 16 residues. J gave up 3 bases and V 5 bases, and 10 bases lay outside the gene matches. CDR3: CASSPDRGKGHTEAFF. The DNA of the CDR3 is TGTGCCAGTAGTCCCGACAGGGGGAAGGGACACACTGAAGCTTTCTTT. Together with reference TRBV19 and TRBJ1-1, the CDR3 gives the full variable domain: DGGITQSPKYLFRKEGQNVTLSCEQNLNHDAMYWYRQDPGQGLRLIYYSQIVNDFQKGDIAEGYSVSREKKESFPLTVTSAQKNPTAFYLCASSPDRGKGHTEAFFGQGTRLTVV.

The rearrangement links TRBV2 to TRBJ1-5, with unresolved D. The CDR3 is made up of 13 amino acids. The germline V gene encodes CDR1 SNHLY and CDR2 FYNNEI. Trimming removed 6 bases from V and 4 bases from J, with 10 bases in between. CDR3 sequence (DNA): TGTGCCAGCAGGTCCGGGCAAAATCAGCCCCAGCATTTT. Amino acid sequence: CASRSGQNQPQHF.

CDR3 sequence reads: CASSWAGNQPQHF. The DNA for the CDR3 is TGCGCCAGCAGCTGGGCAGGAAATCAGCCCCAGCATTTT. The chain couples TRBV5-1 to TRBJ1-5; no firm D call. Germline loops: CDR1 SGHRS, CDR2 YFSETQ. This CDR3 is built from 13 residues. V was cut by 3 bases and J by 4 bases, with 8 bases left in between.

The chain carries TRBV5-4 and TRBJ2-2; 7 bases match TRBD1. The CDR3 is made up of 13 amino acids. With 2 bases clipped from V and 6 bases from J, the junction kept 1 base outside the gene matches. CDR1 and CDR2 from the germline V gene are SGHNT and YYREEE (reference sequence). CDR3 nucleotide sequence: TGTGCCAGCAGCTTTGGGACAGCCGGGGAGCTGTTTTTT. It yields the protein CASSFGTAGELFF.